This is a list of T cell receptor beta chains from one sample in a study of T cell repertoires in cytomegalovirus infection. MiXCR, applied by TCRdb to the reads, yields one record per CDR3 protein. The data show over 250,000 distinct CDR3 sequences, with about a quarter seen just once and approximately 15% held by the top ten. The specimen was PBMCs. These receptors came from a human donor in good health (CMV status not recorded). Some clones in this sample may be carry-over from other donors' samples. CDR3s include the opening cysteine and the closing phenylalanine or tryptophan. Fields, in order: V gene, D gene, clone size, J gene, CDR3 DNA, CDR3 protein. A D gene is named only where the DNA matches it firmly. The size field is filled for only some rows; it gives once, few, many or a size class.

TRBV18,TRBD2,.,TRBJ2-1,TGTGCCAGCTCACCATCCGACCTAGCGGGTTATAATGAGCAGTTCTTC,CASSPSDLAGYNEQFF
TRBV19,.,.,TRBJ1-4,TGTGCCAGTAAACAGTTATTTGATGAAAAACTGTTTTTT,CASKQLFDEKLFF
TRBV7-8,.,many,TRBJ2-7,TGTGCCAGCAGCTTATCCGACTCCGGCTACGAGCAGTACTTC,CASSLSDSGYEQYF
TRBV2,TRBD1,few,TRBJ1-5,TGTGCCAGCAAGGGACAGGGGGACTTCCTGGGTCCCCAGCATTTT,CASKGQGDFLGPQHF
TRBV5-1,TRBD1,.,TRBJ2-1,TGCGCCAGCAGCCAGAGCCCCGGGACAGTCTTGTATGAGCAGTTCTTC,CASSQSPGTVLYEQFF
TRBV5-4,.,.,TRBJ2-1,TGTGCCAGCGGGCCGTCATTCTACAGGGAGCAGTTCTTC,CASGPSFYREQFF
TRBV25-1,TRBD1,few,TRBJ2-7,TGTGCCAGCAGTGTAACCGGGACAGAGTACGAGCAGTACTTC,CASSVTGTEYEQYF
TRBV15,.,.,TRBJ2-5,TGTGCCACCAGGTACGGGAGCGAAGAGACCCAGTACTTC,CATRYGSEETQYF
TRBV7-2,.,many,TRBJ2-7,TGTGCCAGCAGCTTAGCCGGCGGGGCCGGGTACGAGCAGTACTTC,CASSLAGGAGYEQYF
TRBV28,.,.,TRBJ1-6,TGTGCCAGCAGTCCCGGGCTTAATAATTCACCCCTCCACTTT,CASSPGLNNSPLHF
TRBV11-2,TRBD2,few,TRBJ2-1,TGTGCCAGCAGCGGCGCGGGGGGGCCCTACAATGAGCAGTTCTTC,CASSGAGGPYNEQFF
TRBV10-3,.,.,TRBJ2-5,TGTGCCATCAGTGAGAGGAATCTCCAAGAGACCCAGTACTTC,CAISERNLQETQYF
TRBV7-2,TRBD2,.,TRBJ2-7,TGTGCCAGCAGCATGACTAGCGGGGTGCTGGAGCAGTACTTC,CASSMTSGVLEQYF
TRBV2,.,few,TRBJ1-1,TGTGCCAGCAGCCCCGTTCGGGGGCCGGGCACTGAAGCTTTCTTT,CASSPVRGPGTEAFF
TRBV7-2,TRBD1,many,TRBJ2-7,TGTGCCAGCAGCTCCCACCGGGACAGGGTAGACGAGCAGTACTTC,CASSSHRDRVDEQYF
TRBV7-2,TRBD2,many,TRBJ2-7,TGTGCCAGCAGCTTCCTTGGCGGGAGAGCCTACGAGCAGTACTTC,CASSFLGGRAYEQYF
TRBV10-3,.,many,TRBJ2-7,TGTGCCATCAGTGAGAACCCGGGAGCGGCGTCCTACGAGCAGTACTTC,CAISENPGAASYEQYF
TRBV28,.,.,TRBJ1-2,TGTGCCATCCAAACCCCTTCATCAGTTCTTAACTATGGCTACACCTTC,CAIQTPSSVLNYGYTF
TRBV12-3/TRBV12-4,.,.,TRBJ1-5,TGTGCCAGCAGTTTAAATCATCAGCCCCAGCATTTT,CASSLNHQPQHF
TRBV5-1,.,few,TRBJ2-7,TGCGCCAGCAGCCCGGAGGCGAACTACGAGCAGTACTTC,CASSPEANYEQYF
TRBV14,.,.,TRBJ2-1,TGTGCCAGCAGCCCTCCCTCGTTGCTTGAGCAGTTCTTC,CASSPPSLLEQFF
TRBV28,TRBD1,few,TRBJ1-2,TGTGCCAGCAGTTCCCCCGGGACAGGGGGCGCGGAAGGCTACACCTTC,CASSSPGTGGAEGYTF
TRBV2,TRBD2,few,TRBJ2-5,TGTGCCAGCAGGAAGGAAACTAGCGGCCAAGAGACCCAGTACTTC,CASRKETSGQETQYF
TRBV14,TRBD1,few,TRBJ2-7,TGTGCCAGCAGCCAGGCCTACAGGGGCGGCGAGCAGTACTTC,CASSQAYRGGEQYF
TRBV5-1,.,once,TRBJ1-1,TGCGCCAGCAGCAGTGGAGCACAGGGAAAGAACACTGAAGCTTTCTTT,CASSSGAQGKNTEAFF
TRBV28,.,few,TRBJ2-1,TGTGCCAGCAGTTCCCACGCCCTTTCGCAGACCGTCTACGTCTACAATGAGCAGTTCTTC,CASSSHALSQTVYVYNEQFF
TRBV15,.,.,TRBJ2-2,TGTGCCACCAGCAGCTATCCTCGCGGGCCCGGGGAGCTGTTTTTT,CATSSYPRGPGELFF
TRBV11-2,.,.,TRBJ2-1,TGTGCCAGCAGCTCGATTACGGGAGAAGCCTACAATGAGCAGTTCTTC,CASSSITGEAYNEQFF
TRBV6-1,.,few,TRBJ1-2,TGTGCCAGCAGTGAAGCGGGGGGGGGGGAAGTCGCGCGTGGCTACACCTTC,CASSEAGGGEVARGYTF
TRBV23-1,.,.,TRBJ1-4,TGCGCCAGCAGTCCGTGGACCGAGAATGAAAAACTGTTTTTT,CASSPWTENEKLFF
TRBV6-2/TRBV6-3,.,.,TRBJ1-5,TGTGCCAGCAGTCGGGCCTTGGGGACCAACCAGCCCCAGCATTTT,CASSRALGTNQPQHF
TRBV7-6,.,.,TRBJ1-5,TGTGCCAGCAGCTTATCAGGGTATCAGCCCCAGCATTTT,CASSLSGYQPQHF
TRBV6-2/TRBV6-3,.,few,TRBJ2-1,TGTGCCAGCAGTTACTCAGGGGCTGCTGAGCAGTTCTTC,CASSYSGAAEQFF
TRBV7-2,.,many,TRBJ1-1,TGTGCCAGCACCGAGGACAGATACACTGAAGCTTTCTTT,CASTEDRYTEAFF
TRBV5-6,TRBD1,.,TRBJ2-3,TGTGCCAGCAGCTCGGGACAGGGGGCGCTTACAGATACGCAGTATTTT,CASSSGQGALTDTQYF
TRBV6-1,TRBD1,.,TRBJ1-5,TGTGCCAGCAGTGAAGCGCTTCTAGGGGCAGGGGGGTCCGGGCGCAATCAGCCCCAGCATTTT,CASSEALLGAGGSGRNQPQHF
TRBV11-2,.,.,TRBJ1-1,TGTGCCAGCAGCTTCAGGTTGAACACTGAAGCTTTCTTT,CASSFRLNTEAFF
TRBV7-2,.,many,TRBJ2-1,TGTGCCAGCAGCTCCCTGGGGAGGAGGGGTGGGGGCAATGAGCAGTTCTTC,CASSSLGRRGGGNEQFF
TRBV7-2,TRBD2,.,TRBJ2-7,TGTGCCAGCAGCTTAGGGGCTAGCGGGAGGTGGGAGCAGTACTTC,CASSLGASGRWEQYF
TRBV7-2,.,.,TRBJ1-1,TGTGCCAGCAGCTTAGCGCGGGCGGTAGGCACTGAAGCTTTCTTT,CASSLARAVGTEAFF
TRBV10-2,TRBD2,few,TRBJ2-2,TGCGCCAGCACCCTTACTAGCGTTAACACCGGGGAGCTGTTTTTT,CASTLTSVNTGELFF
TRBV4-2,.,once,TRBJ2-6,TGTGCCAGCACCACATCTGGGGCCAACGTCCTGACTTTC,CASTTSGANVLTF
TRBV29-1,.,.,TRBJ2-7,TGCAGCGTTAATACAGGGATCTACGAGCAGTACTTC,CSVNTGIYEQYF
TRBV20-1,.,few,TRBJ1-1,TGCAGTGCTAGAAGGGGCTGGGACACTGAAGCTTTCTTT,CSARRGWDTEAFF
TRBV28,TRBD1,.,TRBJ2-2,TGTGCCAGCAGTTTAATTGGGACAGGAGACACCGGGGAGCTGTTTTTT,CASSLIGTGDTGELFF
TRBV7-3,TRBD2,many,TRBJ2-1,TGTGCCAGCAGCTTAAGGGCTAGCGGGGGGAGCTCCTACAATGAGCAGTTCTTC,CASSLRASGGSSYNEQFF
TRBV7-9,.,few,TRBJ1-3,TGTGCCAGCAGCTCCTCAGGGGCTGGAAACACCATATATTTT,CASSSSGAGNTIYF
TRBV7-8,TRBD2,.,TRBJ2-7,TGTGCCAGCAGCCAGACTAGCGGGAGGGCCGGCGAGCAGTACTTC,CASSQTSGRAGEQYF
TRBV10-3,.,many,TRBJ2-4,TGTGCCACCGTGGGGTTAGCCAAAAACATTCAGTACTTC,CATVGLAKNIQYF
TRBV27,.,many,TRBJ2-7,TGTGCCAGCAGTTCCGTATTAGGGGTAGGGTACGAGCAGTACTTC,CASSSVLGVGYEQYF
TRBV29-1,TRBD1,once,TRBJ2-5,TGCAGCGCCTTTCCGGGACAGGAAGAGACCCAGTACTTC,CSAFPGQEETQYF
TRBV18,.,.,TRBJ2-5,TGTGCCAGCTCCCCAGCGGGCGAGACCCAGTACTTC,CASSPAGETQYF
TRBV6-6,.,.,TRBJ2-5,TGTGCCAGCAGTTACGGCGTTATTTTCGAGACCCAGTACTTC,CASSYGVIFETQYF
TRBV5-6,TRBD1,few,TRBJ1-4,TGTGCCAGCAGCTTGGGCATCGGGACAGCGAATGAAAAACTGTTTTTT,CASSLGIGTANEKLFF
TRBV6-5,TRBD1,.,TRBJ2-1,TGTGCCAGCAGCTCCGACAGGGATCCCCCGTTCTTC,CASSSDRDPPFF
TRBV18,.,.,TRBJ1-1,TGTGCCAGCTCACCCGTGACCGGACACTTGAACACTGAAGCTTTCTTT,CASSPVTGHLNTEAFF
TRBV29-1,TRBD2,.,TRBJ2-1,TGCAGCTCTTCGGTGGTAGCGGGATATGAGCAGTTCTTC,CSSSVVAGYEQFF